These 10 T cell receptor beta chains came from one sample sequenced in a study of cytotoxic CD8 clonotypes in ibrutinib-treated CLL. Only in-frame clones appear in the TCRdb table, and some are missing; sequencing was by immunoSEQ multiplex PCR. In the table there are tens of thousands of clones, roughly 65% of which are singletons. Sequencing used PBMCs, obtained after 24 months of ibrutinib treatment. Receptors were obtained from a human donor with chronic lymphocytic leukemia.

J is TRBJ1-1 and V is TRBV5-6, with unresolved D. Germline CDR1 is SGHDT and CDR2 is YYEEEE. The CDR3 is made up of 15 amino acids. The V end lost 3 bases, the J end lost 3 bases, and 15 bases lay between the germline ends. The CDR3 loop is CASSWRTPGYTEAFF. CDR3 sequence (DNA): TGTGCCAGCAGCTGGAGAACCCCGGGGTACACTGAAGCTTTCTTT.

This chain connects TRBV27 to TRBJ1-1; TRBD1 aligns across 9 bases. The CDR3 extends over 14 amino acids. V was clipped by 3 bases and J by 5 bases; unmatched bases: 4. Germline CDR1 reads MNHEY; CDR2 reads SMNVEV (reference sequence). CDR3 region: CASSFGTGSTEAFF. CDR3 DNA sequence: TGTGCCAGCAGTTTCGGGACAGGGAGTACTGAAGCTTTCTTT.

The chain uses TRBV5-6 and TRBJ2-6; D gene ambiguous. CDR1 and CDR2 (germline): SGHDT, YYEEEE. The CDR3 has 14 amino acids. With 1 base removed from V and 2 bases from J, the gap between germline ends came to 4 bases. The CDR3 spells CASSLSAGANVLTF. In nucleotides, the CDR3 is TGTGCCAGCAGCTTGTCGGCTGGGGCCAACGTCCTGACTTTC.

This sequence joins TRBV5-1 and TRBJ1-2; maybe TRBD1 (5 bases). This CDR3 is built from 15 residues. Germline V gene lookup returns CDR1 SGHRS and CDR2 YFSETQ. V lost 3 bases, J lost 8 bases, and 20 bases lay in between. The chain's CDR3 is CASSSTAGLGRGYTF. Here the CDR3 DNA reads TGCGCCAGCAGCTCCACCGCCGGGTTGGGGCGCGGCTACACCTTC.

J is TRBJ1-1 and V is TRBV10-3; 9 bases are a match to TRBD1. Losses at the gene ends were 4 bases for V and 4 bases for J; bases not matched to a gene: 10. This CDR3 has 16 residues. Germline V CDR1 and CDR2: ENHRY, SYGVKD. The CDR3 DNA follows: TGTGCCATCAGTGCCGGACAGGGGTTCGTTTTCACTGAAGCTTTCTTT. Protein sequence: CAISAGQGFVFTEAFF.

The chain combines TRBV4-1 with TRBJ2-7; no definite D call. V lost 0 bases and J 2 bases, leaving 8 bases between the germline ends. This CDR3 contains 14 residues. From germline, CDR1 is MGHRA and CDR2 YSYEKL. CDR3 sequence reads: CASSQDRGPYEQYF. The DNA of the CDR3 is TGCGCCAGCAGCCAAGATAGAGGACCCTACGAGCAGTACTTC.

The gene calls are TRBV5-6 and TRBJ2-7; TRBD2 aligns across 7 bases. CDR1 and CDR2 (germline): SGHDT, YYEEEE. V gave up 4 bases and J gave up 0 bases; unmatched junction bases: 7. The CDR3 is made up of 15 amino acids. The CDR3, as DNA: TGTGCCAGCAGCGTGCGGGGGAGGAGCTCCTACGAGCAGTACTTC. Translation gives CASSVRGRSSYEQYF. The whole variable domain, filled in from reference TRBV5-6 and TRBJ2-7, reads DAGVTQSPTHLIKTRGQQVTLRCSPKSGHDTVSWYQQALGQGPQFIFQYYEEEERQRGNFPDRFSGHQFPNYSSELNVNALLLGDSALYLCASSVRGRSSYEQYFGPGTRLTVT.

V gene TRBV19 combines with J gene TRBJ2-3, with D possibly being TRBD1 or TRBD2 (5 bases each). This CDR3 region has 14 residues. V was cut by 9 bases and J by 1 base, with 14 bases left in between. In germline, CDR1 is LNHDA, CDR2 SQIVND (reference sequence). The CDR3 reads CASDIGGGTDTQYF. In nucleotides, the CDR3 is TGTGCCAGCGATATTGGGGGTGGCACAGATACGCAGTATTTT.

Judged by abundance, this clone is medium-sized. At one end, the junction sequence differs from germline, possibly due to a read error. The chain employs TRBV11-2 and TRBJ2-1, with D possibly matching TRBD2 (6 bases). Germline-derived CDR1 and CDR2 are SGHAT and FQNNGV. The length of the CDR3 is 14 residues. CDR3 nucleotide sequence: TGTGCCAGCAGCTTAGATCCGGGTCACCCCGAGCGGGTCTTC. Its translation: CASSLDPGHPERVF.

This clone was detected only a few times. The chain has TRBV30 and TRBJ1-1; D is undetermined. CDR3 length: 13 residues. CDR1 is GTSNPN and CDR2 is SVGIG in the germline V gene (reference sequence). V lost 2 bases to trimming and J lost 3 bases, with 10 bases between them. CDR3: CAWSYSGDTEAFF. CDR3 coding DNA: TGTGCCTGGAGTTATTCAGGAGACACTGAAGCTTTCTTT. Full variable domain (outside the CDR3, taken from reference TRBV30 and TRBJ1-1): SQTIHQWPATLVQPVGSPLSLECTVEGTSNPNLYWYRQAAGRGLQLLFYSVGIGQISSEVPQNLSASRPQDRQFILSSKKLLLSDSGFYLCAWSYSGDTEAFFGQGTRLTVV.